This T cell receptor (beta chain) was retrieved from a study of cytotoxic CD8 clonotypes in ibrutinib-treated CLL. The CDR3 has 14 residues. V dropped 3 bases and J dropped 2; count of bases not matched to a gene: 4. In germline, CDR1 is SQVTM, CDR2 ANQGSEA. The protocol was immunoSEQ multiplex PCR, while the TCRdb copy is restricted to in-frame clones and leaves out a portion. This table holds more than 200,000 clones, 60% to 75% found once. The rearrangement joins TRBV29-1 to TRBJ2-1; 7 nucleotides align to TRBD2. This specimen consisted of PBMCs, obtained after 24 months of ibrutinib treatment. This sequence was found in a human donor with chronic lymphocytic leukemia. CDR3 sequence reads: CSVDGAGAYNEQFF. CDR3 sequence (DNA): TGCAGCGTTGATGGGGCGGGAGCCTACAATGAGCAGTTCTTC.